Each of the 32 T cell receptor beta chains below was sequenced from the same sample in a study of blood T cell repertoires in COVID-19. Libraries were prepared by immunoSEQ multiplex PCR; TCRdb keeps only in-frame clonotypes and omits some of them. The sample contains around 250,000 clones, around 93% of which appear only once. Sequencing was done on a sample of PBMCs or T cells enriched from blood (not recorded which). The receptors here all came from a human donor in a cohort exposed to, infected with or recovered from COVID-19 (not recorded which). The donor label of this sample is uncertain.

This sequence joins TRBV2 and TRBJ2-6, with D perhaps TRBD2 (5 bases). The CDR3 consists of 18 residues. V lost 5 bases and J 3 bases, leaving 20 bases between the germline ends. Germline lookup yields CDR1 SNHLY and CDR2 FYNNEI. As DNA, the CDR3 is TGTGCCAGCAGTTACTTGAGCGGAGGCACTATTGGGGCCAACGTCCTGACTTTC. Its translation is CASSYLSGGTIGANVLTF.

The gene calls are TRBV19 and TRBJ2-2; 9 nucleotides line up with TRBD1. The ends lost 11 bases at V and 8 bases at J; junction bases unmatched: 24. Germline CDR1 reads LNHDA; CDR2 reads SQIVND (reference sequence). The CDR3 spans 18 residues. The DNA for the CDR3 is TGTGCCCAGTCTCACCCCTGTACCGGGACAGGGCATGTGGGGGAGCTGTTTTTT. It yields the protein CAQSHPCTGTGHVGELFF.

The chain employs TRBV7-2 and TRBJ1-2, with 10 bases fitting TRBD1. V gave up 5 bases and J gave up 7 bases; unmatched junction bases: 7. The CDR3 runs to 14 residues. Germline values: CDR1 SGHTA, CDR2 FQGNSA. CDR3 coding DNA: TGTGCCAGCAGCAATAGACAGGGGGCGCTTGGCTACACCTTC. The encoded protein is CASSNRQGALGYTF. Supplemented by reference TRBV7-2 and TRBJ1-2, the full variable domain reads GAGVSQSPSNKVTEKGKDVELRCDPISGHTALYWYRQSLGQGLEFLIYFQGNSAPDKSGLPSDRFSAERTGGSVSTLTIQRTQQEDSAVYLCASSNRQGALGYTFGSGTRLTVV.

This sequence joins TRBV19 and TRBJ2-1; TRBD2 matches at 9 bases. The CDR3 covers 14 residues. Unmatched junction bases numbered 5, after V lost 3 bases and J lost 8 bases. Germline-derived CDR1 and CDR2 are LNHDA and SQIVND (reference sequence). The CDR3 nucleotides read TGTGCCAGTAGTATTCTAGCGGGGTATGATGAGCAGTTCTTC. Protein product: CASSILAGYDEQFF.

The chain recombines TRBV30 with TRBJ1-5, with a weak D call TRBD1 (6 bases). Looked up from germline, CDR1 is GTSNPN and CDR2 is SVGIG (reference sequence). The CDR3 spans 15 residues. Trimming left V 2 bases short and J 2 bases short, with 13 bases between. CDR3 sequence (DNA): TGTGCCTGGAGTTTAGGGGGGGGTGGCAATCAGCCCCAGCATTTT. Translation gives CAWSLGGGGNQPQHF.

The rearrangement uses TRBV30 and TRBJ1-2, with 7 bases fitting TRBD1. Germline loops: CDR1 GTSNPN, CDR2 SVGIG (reference sequence). Germline trimming cut 0 bases from V and 8 bases from J; bases unmatched to any gene: 12. The CDR3 is 15 residues long. In DNA, the CDR3 is TGTGCCTGGAGTGTAGAACCTGACAGGGCTGGCGGCTACACCTTC. This translates into CAWSVEPDRAGGYTF.

This chain joins TRBV7-2 and TRBJ2-1, with TRBD1 matching 9 bases. After removal of 5 bases from V and 3 bases from J, the junction contained 8 bases not matched to a gene. Germline V gives CDR1 SGHTA, CDR2 FQGNSA. The CDR3 runs to 16 residues. The CDR3 DNA sequence: TGTGCCAGCAGCCGGGCCGGGACAGGGTTCTACAATGAGCAGTTCTTC. Its translation: CASSRAGTGFYNEQFF. Full variable domain (remainder filled in from reference TRBV7-2 and TRBJ2-1): GAGVSQSPSNKVTEKGKDVELRCDPISGHTALYWYRQSLGQGLEFLIYFQGNSAPDKSGLPSDRFSAERTGGSVSTLTIQRTQQEDSAVYLCASSRAGTGFYNEQFFGPGTRLTVL.

This clone was counted a few times. The chain recombines TRBV7-9 with TRBJ1-1; 7 bases match TRBD1. Germline-derived CDR1 and CDR2 are SEHNR and FQNEAQ (reference sequence). CDR3 length equals 14 residues. Trimming cost V 5 bases and J 3 bases; bases outside gene matches: 6. The chain's CDR3 is CASSLRDSHTEAFF. The CDR3 bases are TGTGCCAGCAGCCTCAGGGACAGCCACACTGAAGCTTTCTTT.

The chain combines TRBV19 with TRBJ1-2; D gene uncertain. Looked up from germline, CDR1 is LNHDA and CDR2 is SQIVND (reference sequence). The CDR3 is made up of 12 amino acids. V was trimmed by 3 bases and J by 7 bases, leaving 9 bases between them. The CDR3 coding sequence is TGTGCCAGTAGTATGGCGAAGCGTGGCTACACCTTC. Translated, it gives CASSMAKRGYTF.

A single count supports this clone. The DNA for the CDR3 is TGTGCCAGCAGTGAAGGGGGCAGCTATGGCTACACCTTC. Protein sequence: CASSEGGSYGYTF. The genes are TRBV25-1 and TRBJ1-2, with a tentative D call TRBD1 (6 bases). V lost 2 bases and J lost 4, with 8 bases in between. Germline loops: CDR1 MGHDK, CDR2 SYGVNS. CDR3 length: 13 amino acids.

This clone occurred once. The chain recombines TRBV7-9 with TRBJ1-5; perhaps TRBD1 as D (6 bases). The CDR3 loop spans 14 amino acids. Trimming cost V 5 bases and J 2 bases, with 10 bases left between them. Germline V gene lookup returns CDR1 SEHNR and CDR2 FQNEAQ (reference sequence). Written as DNA, the CDR3 is TGTGCCAGCAGCCGGGAGGGGGGCAATCAGCCCCAGCATTTT. Amino acid sequence: CASSREGGNQPQHF.

The chain combines TRBV30 with TRBJ2-1; D perhaps matches TRBD2 (5 bases). V was shortened by 4 bases and J by 0 bases, with 7 bases between the two germline ends. CDR3 length: 13 residues. The germline V gene encodes CDR1 GTSNPN and CDR2 SVGIG (reference sequence). In DNA form, the CDR3 reads TGTGCCTGGATGGGGAGCTCCTACAATGAGCAGTTCTTC. Amino acids: CAWMGSSYNEQFF.

The chain is built from TRBV5-1 and TRBJ1-3, with 8 bases lining up with TRBD1. CDR1 is SGHRS, CDR2 YFSETQ, per germline. The CDR3 covers 19 residues. The J segment lost 0 bases and the V segment lost 4 bases, leaving 15 bases of the junction unmatched. CDR3 region: CASSPTGQERIRSGNTIYF. In DNA form, the CDR3 reads TGCGCCAGCAGCCCTACGGGACAGGAAAGGATCCGCTCTGGAAACACCATATATTTT.

In this sample, this clone turned up once. CDR3 coding DNA: TGTGCCAGCAGTTCCTTTCTGGGCCGGGAAGCTTTCTTT. This sequence encodes CASSSFLGREAFF. The V and J genes are TRBV27 and TRBJ1-1; D gene ambiguous. Germline V CDR1 and CDR2: MNHEY, SMNVEV (reference sequence). V lost 4 bases and J lost 8, with 14 bases in between. CDR3 length: 13 amino acids.

The rearrangement uses TRBV5-1 and TRBJ1-3; a weak D match, TRBD1 (5 bases). This CDR3 comprises 17 residues. Germline values: CDR1 SGHRS, CDR2 YFSETQ. V was clipped by 2 bases and J by 4 bases, with 19 bases between them. CDR3 in DNA: TGCGCCAGCAGCTTCTCCCCCGCCTGGGGCGTCGGAAACACCATATATTTT. It yields the protein CASSFSPAWGVGNTIYF.

The chain carries TRBV19 and TRBJ2-3, with TRBD2 identical over 9 bases. CDR1 LNHDA and CDR2 SQIVND come from the germline V gene (reference sequence). The V segment lost 7 bases and the J segment 2 bases; nucleotides outside the gene matches: 7. The CDR3 consists of 15 residues. As DNA, the CDR3 is TGTGCCAGTAACCCTCTAGCGGGGTCCACAGATACGCAGTATTTT. Translation gives CASNPLAGSTDTQYF.

The V and J genes are TRBV24-1 and TRBJ1-4, with D hard to call. V shed 7 bases and J shed 5 bases, with 16 bases lying between them. Germline CDR1 reads KGHDR; CDR2 reads SFDVKD. CDR3 length: 15 residues. The CDR3 spells CATRVTPGVNEKLFF. The CDR3 DNA reads as TGTGCCACCAGAGTAACACCGGGAGTAAATGAAAAACTGTTTTTT.

This chain links TRBV15 with TRBJ1-5; D is possibly TRBD1 (5 bases). The germline V gene encodes CDR1 LNHNV and CDR2 YYDKDF (reference sequence). This CDR3 contains 14 residues. Deletions cut 3 bases from V and 3 bases from J, with 9 bases between. CDR3 amino acids: CATSRTDSNQPQHF. The CDR3 DNA sequence: TGTGCCACCAGCAGGACAGATTCCAATCAGCCCCAGCATTTT.

With respect to this clone: The same CDR3 arises from other DNA sequences in this sample as well. This chain's CDR3 is CASSYSTGYTDTQYF. The CDR3 region has the DNA TGTGCCAGCAGTTACTCTACAGGGTACACAGATACGCAGTATTTT. The rearrangement joins TRBV6-5 to TRBJ2-3; D perhaps matches TRBD1 (6 bases). Germline V CDR1 and CDR2: MNHEY, SVGAGI. The CDR3 contains 15 residues. With 0 bases removed from V and 2 bases from J, the gap between germline ends came to 9 bases.

The rearrangement uses TRBV5-5 and TRBJ2-7; a weak D match, TRBD2 (6 bases). Germline V gives CDR1 SGHKS, CDR2 YYEKEE (reference sequence). Trimming cost V 0 bases and J 6 bases, with 13 bases left between them. The CDR3 extends over 14 amino acids. The CDR3 reads CASSLGNTSPEQYF. CDR3 nucleotide sequence: TGTGCCAGCAGCTTGGGAAACACTAGCCCCGAGCAGTACTTC.

A single count supports this clone. Other DNA variants within this sample encode the same CDR3. This chain links TRBV19 with TRBJ2-7; TRBD1 might be the D (6 bases). The CDR3 length is 12 residues. Trimming took off 8 bases at V and 1 base at J, with 9 bases between the two ends. Per the germline V gene, CDR1 is LNHDA and CDR2 is SQIVND (reference sequence). The CDR3 protein is CASGRGSYEQYF. The CDR3 DNA sequence: TGTGCCAGTGGAAGGGGGTCCTACGAGCAGTACTTC. Combining the CDR3 with reference TRBV19 and TRBJ2-7 gives the whole variable domain DGGITQSPKYLFRKEGQNVTLSCEQNLNHDAMYWYRQDPGQGLRLIYYSQIVNDFQKGDIAEGYSVSREKKESFPLTVTSAQKNPTAFYLCASGRGSYEQYFGPGTRLTVT.

J is TRBJ1-6 and V is TRBV7-3; 8 positions match TRBD1. CDR1 and CDR2 (germline): SGHTA, FQGTGA. V dropped 5 bases and J dropped 7; count of bases not matched to a gene: 10. This CDR3 comprises 16 residues. The CDR3 loop reads CASSLQGGTGNSPLHF. The CDR3 nucleotides read TGTGCCAGCAGCCTCCAGGGAGGGACAGGAAATTCACCCCTCCACTTT.

This rearrangement joins TRBV4-1 to TRBJ2-7; D gene ambiguous. Germline CDR1 is MGHRA and CDR2 is YSYEKL. Trimming stripped 2 bases from V and 2 bases from J, with 13 bases between. The CDR3 contains 15 residues. Here the CDR3 DNA reads TGCGCCAGCAGCCAACCAACGCAGGCCCCCTACGAGCAGTACTTC. This encodes CASSQPTQAPYEQYF.

V is TRBV9 and J is TRBJ1-5; D uncertain. This CDR3 region has 13 residues. The germline V and J ends were trimmed by 0 bases and 3 bases, with 4 bases remaining between them. In germline, CDR1 is SGDLS, CDR2 YYNGEE. CDR3 nucleotides: TGTGCCAGCAGCGTAGACAACAATCAGCCCCAGCATTTT. This encodes CASSVDNNQPQHF.

The chain recombines TRBV18 with TRBJ1-6; tentative D call: TRBD1 (5 bases). The ends were cut back, 3 bases at V and 9 bases at J, with 15 bases in the middle. The germline gives CDR1 KGHSH, CDR2 LQKENI. The CDR3 has 15 amino acids. CDR3 bases: TGTGCCAGCTCACCTGCCGGGGCCGGGGGTTCACCCCTCCACTTT. Translation: CASSPAGAGGSPLHF.

The chain is built from TRBV4-2 and TRBJ2-7; 7 positions agree with TRBD1. Germline CDR1 LGHNA, CDR2 YNFKEQ. V shed 0 bases and J 0 bases; nucleotides not matched to a gene: 2. The CDR3 covers 15 residues. The CDR3 nucleotides are TGTGCCAGCAGCCAAGAAAGGGGGCCCTCCTACGAGCAGTACTTC. Translation: CASSQERGPSYEQYF.

The CDR3 coding sequence is TGTGCCAGCTCACCACGGGGAGCAACTAATGAAAAACTGTTTTTT. The encoded protein is CASSPRGATNEKLFF. The J gene is TRBJ1-4, the V gene TRBV18; D is uncertain. V lost 1 base and J lost 0, with 6 bases in between. Germline values: CDR1 KGHSH, CDR2 LQKENI. CDR3 size: 15 residues.

V usage is TRBV11-2 and J usage is TRBJ2-5, with 13 bases that match TRBD2. Looked up from germline, CDR1 is SGHAT and CDR2 is FQNNGV. Trimming took 6 bases from V and 3 from J; bases not matched to a gene: 7. CDR3 size: 16 residues. DNA for the CDR3: TGTGCCAGCAGTCTCACCGGGACTAGCGGGAAAGAGACCCAGTACTTC. As protein: CASSLTGTSGKETQYF.

V gene TRBV3-1 (or the pseudogene TRBV3-2) combines with J gene TRBJ1-2; D might be TRBD1 (5 bases). Germline V gene data show CDR1 as LGHDT and CDR2 as YNNKEL (reference sequence). The V and J ends lost 4 bases and 7 bases respectively, with 13 bases between them. This CDR3 contains 13 residues. CDR3 nucleotides: TGTGCCAGCAGCCTATCGACAGTTTCTGGCTACACCTTC. This encodes CASSLSTVSGYTF.

V is TRBV28 and J is TRBJ2-7; D is possibly TRBD1 (6 bases). Per germline, CDR1 MDHEN and CDR2 SYDVKM. This CDR3 spans 12 amino acids. Trimming took 8 bases from V and 2 from J, leaving 10 bases between them. For the CDR3, the DNA is TGTGCCAGCCGGGACACACCCTACGAGCAGTACTTC. Amino acid sequence: CASRDTPYEQYF.

The gene calls are TRBV5-1 and TRBJ1-4, with D maybe TRBD1 (5 bases). Germline assignment: CDR1 SGHRS and CDR2 YFSETQ. V dropped 0 bases and J dropped 5 bases, with 11 bases sitting between them. CDR3 length equals 15 residues. The CDR3 is CASSLAAGPNEKLFF. Here the CDR3 DNA reads TGCGCCAGCAGCTTGGCGGCAGGGCCGAATGAAAAACTGTTTTTT.

The chain links TRBV19 to TRBJ2-1, with 7 nucleotides matching TRBD1. The length of the CDR3 is 15 residues. The trim removed 4 bases at V and 4 bases at J, leaving 7 bases unmatched. Looked up from germline, CDR1 is LNHDA and CDR2 is SQIVND (reference sequence). Here the CDR3 reads CASSTLGQLYNEQFF. The CDR3 DNA reads as TGTGCCAGTAGTACCTTGGGACAGTTATACAATGAGCAGTTCTTC.